This is a list of T cell receptor beta chains from one sample in a study of blood T cell repertoires in COVID-19. Here immunoSEQ multiplex PCR was the method, and the copy in TCRdb shows in-frame clones only, minus some. The sample lists some 280,000 clones; about 91% were seen once. Sequencing was done on a sample of peripheral blood. The receptors come from a woman aged 55-69 years with acute or convalescent COVID-19. Both conserved end residues are part of each CDR3. The D gene is left open where the match is weak. Only part of the rows carry a size: once, few, many, or a class if the clone is expanded.

size	V	J	D	CDR3	DNA
once	TRBV5-6	TRBJ1-6	TRBD1	CASSADRGRSPLHF	TGTGCCAGCAGCGCGGACAGGGGACGTTCACCCCTCCACTTT
NA	TRBV25-1	TRBJ1-3	NA	CASRQSGNTIYF	TGTGCCAGCAGACAGTCTGGAAACACCATATATTTT
once	TRBV5-8	TRBJ1-1	TRBD1	CASRRRGQLKFTEAFF	TGTGCCAGCAGGCGTAGGGGACAGTTAAAATTCACTGAAGCTTTCTTT
few	TRBV19	TRBJ1-5	TRBD1	CASSRRDRGSSNQPQHF	TGTGCCAGTAGTAGAAGGGACAGGGGAAGTAGTAATCAGCCCCAGCATTTT
NA	TRBV6-5	TRBJ2-1	NA	CASTLGGGLNEQFF	TGTGCCAGCACCCTGGGGGGAGGACTAAATGAGCAGTTCTTC
NA	TRBV2	TRBJ2-7	TRBD1	CASSDHRTGYRKYF	TGTGCCAGCAGTGACCATCGGACAGGTTACAGAAAGTACTTC
NA	TRBV5-8	TRBJ2-5	NA	CASSLGIQEQETQYF	TGTGCCAGCAGCTTGGGGATACAGGAACAAGAGACCCAGTACTTC
NA	TRBV5-1	TRBJ2-3	TRBD2	CASRTSGRPHTGTTSTDAQYF	TGCGCCAGCAGAACCTCCGGCAGGCCCCATACCGGCACGACTAGCACAGATGCGCAGTATTTT
NA	TRBV6-2/TRBV6-3	TRBJ1-2	NA	CASSTGMDSLAYTF	TGTGCCAGCAGTACGGGTATGGACAGCCTTGCATACACCTTC
NA	TRBV7-2	TRBJ1-5	NA	CASSPAGGGNQPQHF	TGTGCCAGCAGCCCGGCGGGGGGAGGGAATCAGCCCCAGCATTTT
few	TRBV4-2	TRBJ2-3	NA	CASSQQTRSTDTQYF	TGTGCCAGCAGCCAGCAGACTAGAAGCACAGATACGCAGTATTTT
NA	TRBV28	TRBJ2-2	TRBD2	CATGGGGNTGELFF	TGTGCCACCGGGGGGGGAGGTAACACCGGGGAGCTGTTTTTT
NA	TRBV15	TRBJ1-1	NA	CATSRDSGNTEAFF	TGTGCCACCAGCAGAGATTCAGGGAACACTGAAGCTTTCTTT
NA	TRBV15	TRBJ2-7	TRBD2	CATSRDPGGAYEQYF	TGTGCCACCAGCAGAGATCCGGGGGGGGCCTACGAGCAGTACTTC
NA	TRBV11-2	TRBJ2-1	TRBD2	CASNRLAPWGNEQFF	TGTGCCAGCAACCGACTAGCACCTTGGGGCAATGAGCAGTTCTTC
NA	TRBV7-8	TRBJ1-5	NA	CASSLATGSLNQPQHF	TGTGCCAGCAGCTTAGCGACAGGAAGCCTCAATCAGCCCCAGCATTTT
NA	TRBV7-9	TRBJ2-2	NA	CASSLDSRRNTGELFF	TGTGCCAGCAGCCTGGACAGTAGGAGGAACACCGGGGAGCTGTTTTTT
once	TRBV4-2	TRBJ1-4	TRBD1	CASSHVRRQGAANEKLFF	TGTGCCAGCAGCCACGTCCGCCGGCAGGGGGCGGCTAATGAAAAACTGTTTTTT
NA	TRBV5-4	TRBJ2-7	TRBD2	CASSEGTSGSYEQYF	TGTGCCAGCAGCGAAGGGACTAGCGGCTCCTACGAGCAGTACTTC
NA	TRBV10-2	TRBJ2-7	NA	CASREPGTGVNEQYF	TGCGCCAGCCGGGAGCCAGGTACAGGGGTGAACGAGCAGTACTTC
NA	TRBV24-1	TRBJ2-2	NA	CATSDLRGNTGELFF	TGTGCCACCAGTGATTTGCGGGGGAACACCGGGGAGCTGTTTTTT
NA	TRBV18	TRBJ1-1	TRBD1	CASSPRQGSNTEAFF	TGTGCCAGCTCACCGAGACAGGGTTCGAACACTGAAGCTTTCTTT
NA	TRBV7-8	TRBJ1-2	TRBD1	CASSWTGQHPANYGYTF	TGTGCCAGCAGCTGGACGGGACAGCATCCTGCTAACTATGGCTACACCTTC
NA	TRBV9	TRBJ1-2	TRBD1	CASSATGTANYGYTF	TGTGCCAGCAGCGCGACTGGGACAGCCAACTATGGCTACACCTTC
NA	TRBV6-5	TRBJ2-1	TRBD2	CASGLAGGFDEQFF	TGTGCCAGCGGTCTAGCGGGGGGGTTCGATGAGCAGTTCTTC
NA	TRBV28	TRBJ2-5	NA	CASSTRKGERPIGTETQYF	TGTGCCAGCAGTACACGGAAGGGGGAACGGCCCATTGGTACCGAGACCCAGTACTTC
once	TRBV7-9	TRBJ2-1	TRBD2	CASSLATSGASSYNEQFF	TGTGCCAGCAGCTTAGCGACTAGCGGGGCCAGCTCCTACAATGAGCAGTTCTTC
NA	TRBV5-8	TRBJ2-5	TRBD1	CASSSGQGPSGETQYF	TGTGCCAGCAGCTCCGGACAGGGACCTTCGGGGGAGACCCAGTACTTC